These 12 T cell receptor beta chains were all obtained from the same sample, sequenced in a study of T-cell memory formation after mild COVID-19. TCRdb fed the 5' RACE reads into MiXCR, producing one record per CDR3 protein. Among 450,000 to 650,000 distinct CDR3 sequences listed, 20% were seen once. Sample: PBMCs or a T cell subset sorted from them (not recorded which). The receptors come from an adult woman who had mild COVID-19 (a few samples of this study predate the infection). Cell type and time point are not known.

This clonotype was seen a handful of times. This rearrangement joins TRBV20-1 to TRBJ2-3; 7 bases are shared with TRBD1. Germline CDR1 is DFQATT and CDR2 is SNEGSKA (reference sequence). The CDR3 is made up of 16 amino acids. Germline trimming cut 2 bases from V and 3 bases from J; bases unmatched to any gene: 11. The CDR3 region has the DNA TGCAGTGCTAGACCTGGGGACAGATGGCGGACAGATACGCAGTATTTT. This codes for CSARPGDRWRTDTQYF.

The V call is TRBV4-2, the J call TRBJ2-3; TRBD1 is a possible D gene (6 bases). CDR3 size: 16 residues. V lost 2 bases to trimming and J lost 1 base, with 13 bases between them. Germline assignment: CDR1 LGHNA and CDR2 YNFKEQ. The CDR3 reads CASSQWDTGGTDTQYF. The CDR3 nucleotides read TGTGCCAGCAGCCAATGGGACACAGGCGGCACAGATACGCAGTATTTT.

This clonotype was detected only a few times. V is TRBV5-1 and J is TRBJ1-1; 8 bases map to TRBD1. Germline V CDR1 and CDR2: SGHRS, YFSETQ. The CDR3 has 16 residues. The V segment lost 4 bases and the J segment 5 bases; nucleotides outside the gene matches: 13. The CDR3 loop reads CASSPGQAIPGTEAFF. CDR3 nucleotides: TGCGCCAGCAGCCCGGGACAGGCCATACCGGGGACTGAAGCTTTCTTT.

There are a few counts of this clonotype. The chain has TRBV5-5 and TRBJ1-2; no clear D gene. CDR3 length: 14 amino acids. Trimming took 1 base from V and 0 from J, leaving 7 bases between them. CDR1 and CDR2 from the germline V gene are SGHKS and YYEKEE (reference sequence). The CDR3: CASSLYITNYGYTF. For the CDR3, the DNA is TGTGCCAGCAGCTTGTATATCACTAACTATGGCTACACCTTC.

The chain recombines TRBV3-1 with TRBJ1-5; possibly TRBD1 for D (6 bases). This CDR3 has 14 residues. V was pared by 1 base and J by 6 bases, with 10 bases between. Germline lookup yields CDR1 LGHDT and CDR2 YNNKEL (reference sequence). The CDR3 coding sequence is TGTGCCAGCAGCCAAGTACAGGGTGGTCAGCCCCAGCATTTT. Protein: CASSQVQGGQPQHF.

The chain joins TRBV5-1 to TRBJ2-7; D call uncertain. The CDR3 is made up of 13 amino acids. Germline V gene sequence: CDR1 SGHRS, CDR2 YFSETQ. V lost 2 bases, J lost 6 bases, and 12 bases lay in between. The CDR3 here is CASSFGSLSEQYF. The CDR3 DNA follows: TGCGCCAGCAGCTTTGGAAGTCTTTCCGAGCAGTACTTC.

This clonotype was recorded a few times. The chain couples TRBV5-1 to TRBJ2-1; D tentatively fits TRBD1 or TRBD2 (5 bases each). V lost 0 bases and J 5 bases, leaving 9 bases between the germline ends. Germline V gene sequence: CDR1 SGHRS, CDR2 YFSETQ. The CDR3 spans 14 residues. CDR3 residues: CASSLDLGHNEQFF. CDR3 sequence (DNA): TGCGCCAGCAGCTTGGATCTGGGACACAATGAGCAGTTCTTC.

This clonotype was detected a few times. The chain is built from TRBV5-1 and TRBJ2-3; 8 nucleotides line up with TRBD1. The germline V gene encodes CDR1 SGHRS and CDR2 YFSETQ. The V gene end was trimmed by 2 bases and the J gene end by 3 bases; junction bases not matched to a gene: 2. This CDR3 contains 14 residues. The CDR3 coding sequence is TGCGCCAGCAGCTTCCAGGGGGCAACAGATACGCAGTATTTT. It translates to CASSFQGATDTQYF.

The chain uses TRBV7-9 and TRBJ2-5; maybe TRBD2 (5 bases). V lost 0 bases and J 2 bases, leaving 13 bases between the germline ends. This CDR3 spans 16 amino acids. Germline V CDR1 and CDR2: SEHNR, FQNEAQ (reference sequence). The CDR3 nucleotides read TGTGCCAGCAGCTTAGCCCAAGGACTGTATCAAGAGACCCAGTACTTC. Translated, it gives CASSLAQGLYQETQYF.

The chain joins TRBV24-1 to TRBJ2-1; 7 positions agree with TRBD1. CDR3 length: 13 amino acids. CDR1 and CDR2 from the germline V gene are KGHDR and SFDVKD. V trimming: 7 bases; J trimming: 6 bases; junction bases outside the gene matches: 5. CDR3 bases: TGTGCCACCAGGGGGACAGCCGGCAATGAGCAGTTCTTC. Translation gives CATRGTAGNEQFF.

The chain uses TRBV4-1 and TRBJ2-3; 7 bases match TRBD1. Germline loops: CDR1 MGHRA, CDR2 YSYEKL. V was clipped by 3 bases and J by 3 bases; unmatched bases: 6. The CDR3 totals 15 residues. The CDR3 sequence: CASSHGTVGTDTQYF. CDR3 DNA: TGCGCCAGCAGCCACGGGACAGTGGGGACAGATACGCAGTATTTT.

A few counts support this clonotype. The CDR3 nucleotides are TGTGCCAGCAGCCAAACAGGGGGCGCCAGGACCGGGGAGCTGTTTTTT. This sequence encodes CASSQTGGARTGELFF. The V call is TRBV3-1, the J call TRBJ2-2; the match to TRBD1 covers 9 bases. The CDR3 consists of 16 residues. Trimming removed 2 bases from V and 5 bases from J; junction bases left unmatched: 6. Germline V CDR1 and CDR2: LGHDT, YNNKEL (reference sequence).